A single sample gave rise to the 14 T cell receptor beta chains below, sequenced in a study of immune cell composition in non-small cell lung cancer. Only in-frame clones appear in the TCRdb table, and some are missing; sequencing was by immunoSEQ multiplex PCR. The sample includes some 9,000 clones, about 68% of them seen just once. Normal lung was taken at the farthest possible site, at least 3 cm from tumour. Sample: non-adjacent lung tissue. The receptors come from a human donor with non-small cell lung cancer.

The chain combines TRBV6-6 with TRBJ2-1; 15 bases are a match to TRBD2. CDR1 MNHNY and CDR2 SVGAGI come from the germline V gene (reference sequence). CDR3 size: 16 residues. V lost 6 bases, J lost 15 bases, and 15 bases stayed unmatched. The CDR3 protein is CASSRGGLAGGEGPFF. Written as DNA, the CDR3 is TGTGCCAGCAGCCGTGGTGGACTAGCGGGGGGGGAAGGACCGTTCTTC.

The chain links TRBV9 to TRBJ2-3, with a possible D match to TRBD1 (6 bases). This CDR3 is built from 15 residues. V lost 1 base and J lost 1, with 10 bases in between. The germline CDR1 and CDR2 sequences are SGDLS and YYNGEE. The CDR3 DNA is TGTGCCAGCAGCGTAAGGGGGAGTGGCACAGATACGCAGTATTTT. It yields the protein CASSVRGSGTDTQYF.

This chain connects TRBV6-5 to TRBJ2-3; D is unclear. The CDR3 has 13 amino acids. The V end lost 2 bases, the J end lost 2 bases, and 5 bases lay between the germline ends. CDR1 is MNHEY, CDR2 SVGAGI, per germline. As DNA, the CDR3 is TGTGCCAGCAGTTACGGCAACACAGATACGCAGTATTTT. It specifies CASSYGNTDTQYF.

The chain couples TRBV7-2 to TRBJ2-5, with 9 bases matching TRBD2. J was trimmed by 5 bases and V by 1 base; bases with no gene match: 8. CDR3 length: 16 residues. The germline gives CDR1 SGHTA, CDR2 FQGNSA. CDR3 protein: CASSLGRGGAQETQYF. The CDR3 coding sequence is TGTGCCAGCAGCTTAGGACGCGGGGGGGCCCAGGAGACCCAGTACTTC.

This clone was picked up a small number of times. This chain connects TRBV9 to TRBJ1-2; 7 bases agree with TRBD1. The ends lost 3 bases at V and 5 bases at J; junction bases unmatched: 7. Germline values: CDR1 SGDLS, CDR2 YYNGEE. The CDR3 is 14 amino acids. The CDR3 loop reads CASSAPDREYGYTF. In DNA, the CDR3 is TGTGCCAGCAGCGCCCCAGACAGGGAATATGGCTACACCTTC.

Here the CDR3 DNA reads TGTGCCAGTAGAAGAGGGAACTACTACAATGAGCAGTTCTTC. Translation: CASRRGNYYNEQFF. The chain uses TRBV19 and TRBJ2-1, with D possibly TRBD2 on 5 matching bases. V lost 6 bases, J lost 3 bases, and 12 bases lay in between. This CDR3 comprises 14 residues. Germline V gene data show CDR1 as LNHDA and CDR2 as SQIVND (reference sequence).

The rearrangement joins TRBV2 to TRBJ2-2, with TRBD1 matching over 8 bases. V shed 7 bases, J shed 10 bases, and the junction held 2 bases outside the gene matches. Germline lookup yields CDR1 SNHLY and CDR2 FYNNEI. The CDR3 totals 11 residues. CDR3 nucleotide sequence: TGTGCCAGCACACAGGGGGAGGAGCTGTTTTTT. Translated: CASTQGEELFF.

The table lists this clone with a few counts. This chain's CDR3 is CASSIEEEQPQHF. DNA of the CDR3: TGTGCCAGTAGTATAGAAGAGGAACAGCCCCAGCATTTT. The chain carries TRBV19 and TRBJ1-5, with no clear D. Deletions cut 0 bases from V and 7 bases from J, with 7 bases between. Germline V CDR1 and CDR2: LNHDA, SQIVND (reference sequence). CDR3 length equals 13 residues.

This chain connects TRBV19 to TRBJ1-1, with 8 bases lining up with TRBD1. This CDR3 spans 15 amino acids. Trimming took 4 bases from V and 2 from J; bases not matched to a gene: 6. Germline values: CDR1 LNHDA, CDR2 SQIVND (reference sequence). The CDR3 DNA is TGTGCCAGTAGTACCTCTGACAGGGGCAACACTGAAGCTTTCTTT. Its translation: CASSTSDRGNTEAFF.

This chain connects TRBV7-9 to TRBJ2-7; 8 bases agree with TRBD1. The V and J ends lost 1 base and 4 bases, in that order; junction bases with no gene match: 3. The CDR3 covers 14 residues. Germline V CDR1 and CDR2: SEHNR, FQNEAQ (reference sequence). The CDR3 nucleotides read TGTGCCAGCAGCTTAGGGACAGGGTTATACGAGCAGTACTTC. It specifies CASSLGTGLYEQYF.

The V gene is TRBV2, the J gene TRBJ1-5, with a possible D match to TRBD1 (5 bases). In germline, CDR1 is SNHLY, CDR2 FYNNEI. The V and J ends lost 1 base and 4 bases respectively, with 14 bases between them. CDR3 length: 16 amino acids. CDR3 region: CASSEDRTNLNQPQHF. CDR3 DNA sequence: TGTGCCAGCAGTGAAGACAGGACGAATCTGAATCAGCCCCAGCATTTT.

The chain joins TRBV9 to TRBJ2-2; 12 bases match TRBD2. With V trimmed by 0 bases and J by 0 bases, 9 bases remained unmatched. The germline CDR1 and CDR2 sequences are SGDLS and YYNGEE. The CDR3 covers 20 residues. DNA of the CDR3: TGTGCCAGCAGCGTAGCTAGCGGGGGGGCCGGGATTGCGAACACCGGGGAGCTGTTTTTT. It encodes CASSVASGGAGIANTGELFF. The full variable domain, with the rest looked up from reference TRBV9 and TRBJ2-2, is DSGVTQTPKHLITATGQRVTLRCSPRSGDLSVYWYQQSLDQGLQFLIQYYNGEERAKGNILERFSAQQFPDLHSELNLSSLELGDSALYFCASSVASGGAGIANTGELFFGEGSRLTVL.

This clone has only a few counts. This rearrangement joins TRBV4-3 to TRBJ2-3; 9 bases fit TRBD2. The trim removed 0 bases at V and 6 bases at J, leaving 4 bases unmatched. The CDR3 is made up of 15 amino acids. Germline CDR1 and CDR2: LGHNA and YSLEER. The CDR3 bases are TGCGCCAGCAGCCAAGAGGGCGGGGGGGCGGATACGCAGTATTTT. It specifies CASSQEGGGADTQYF.

Only a few counts were recorded for this clone. This chain joins TRBV7-8 and TRBJ2-2; 9 nucleotides align to TRBD1. This CDR3 region has 15 residues. The germline CDR1 and CDR2 sequences are SGHVS and FQNEAQ. V was pared by 5 bases and J by 8 bases, with 9 bases of the junction left unmatched. The CDR3: CASSATGGASGELFF. As DNA, the CDR3 is TGTGCCAGCAGCGCTACAGGGGGCGCATCTGGGGAGCTGTTTTTT.